This T cell receptor (beta chain) was identified during a study of patients and donors after allogeneic stem cell transplantation. Using its own MiXCR run on the RT-PCR reads, TCRdb lists one record per CDR3 protein. This table holds around 150,000 distinct CDR3 sequences, roughly 35% found once. CDR1 is SGHRS, CDR2 YFSETQ, per germline. V was clipped by 0 bases and J by 7 bases; unmatched bases: 4. The CDR3 contains 14 residues. The rearrangement joins TRBV5-1 to TRBJ2-1, with TRBD1 identical over 7 bases. The clonotype originates from a human donor who was either an allogeneic HSCT recipient or a stem cell or donor lymphocyte infusion donor (not recorded which). It is not recorded whose cells these are; they may come from a transplant donor. The specimen sequenced was blood, either unsorted or a sorted T cell fraction (not recorded which). CDR3 bases: TGCGCCAGCAGCTTGGACGGGACAGAAAATGAGCAGTTCTTC. Translation: CASSLDGTENEQFF.